Below are 19 T cell receptor beta chains sequenced from a single sample in a study of post-analysis software for immune sequencing data. These receptors lack a known antigen. Unique-molecular-identifier-tagged TCR beta cDNA libraries were used. MiXCR, applied by TCRdb to the PCR reads, yields one record per CDR3 protein. The sample lists 750,000 to 900,000 distinct CDR3 sequences; under 60% were seen once. Notes on the study in general: TRBV segments more frequent in patients than in controls numbered roughly 5 and included TRBV5-6, TRBV5-1 and TRBV20-1.

The sequenced sample was blood. These receptors were taken from a girl aged 10 to 17 with multiple sclerosis.

The J gene is TRBJ2-7, the V gene TRBV6-5; 8 bases are a match to TRBD1. This CDR3 has 16 amino acids. The V segment lost 6 bases and the J segment 2 bases; nucleotides outside the gene matches: 12. Germline-derived CDR1 and CDR2 are MNHEY and SVGAGI. CDR3 protein: CASSQLTGGTPYEQYF. CDR3 DNA sequence: TGTGCCAGCAGCCAACTTACAGGGGGAACACCCTACGAGCAGTACTTC.

This chain links TRBV9 with TRBJ2-3; the D gene is possibly TRBD1 (5 bases). The CDR3 length is 15 residues. V dropped 3 bases and J dropped 0 bases, with 11 bases sitting between them. Germline V gene lookup returns CDR1 SGDLS and CDR2 YYNGEE. The CDR3 is CASSASGFSTDTQYF. In nucleotides, the CDR3 is TGTGCCAGCAGCGCATCAGGGTTTAGCACAGATACGCAGTATTTT.

The chain uses TRBV4-3 and TRBJ2-3, with unresolved D. The CDR3 contains 14 residues. V lost 0 bases, J lost 8 bases, and 12 bases lay in between. Germline loops: CDR1 LGHNA, CDR2 YSLEER. For the CDR3, the DNA is TGCGCCAGCAGCCAAGAATCACCCGCGAGTACGCAGTATTTT. It encodes CASSQESPASTQYF.

A few counts support this clonotype. This chain connects TRBV29-1 to TRBJ1-2; D is unclear. Deletions cut 0 bases from V and 0 bases from J, with 14 bases between. CDR3 length equals 16 residues. Germline V lookup: CDR1 SQVTM, CDR2 ANQGSEA. The CDR3 DNA reads as TGCAGCGTTGAAGACACAGACCGACCGGCTAACTATGGCTACACCTTC. It encodes CSVEDTDRPANYGYTF. The full variable domain, with the rest looked up from reference TRBV29-1 and TRBJ1-2, is SAVISQKPSRDICQRGTSLTIQCQVDSQVTMMFWYRQQPGQSLTLIATANQGSEATYESGFVIDKFPISRPNLTFSTLTVSNMSPEDSSIYLCSVEDTDRPANYGYTFGSGTRLTVV.

The J gene is TRBJ1-5, the V gene TRBV20-1; a weak D match, TRBD1 (5 bases). Per germline, CDR1 DFQATT and CDR2 SNEGSKA (reference sequence). The CDR3 spans 15 residues. Trimming stripped 0 bases from V and 5 bases from J, with 14 bases between. The CDR3 loop reads CSAREVAGLYQPQHF. The CDR3 region has the DNA TGCAGTGCTAGAGAGGTTGCAGGGCTGTATCAGCCCCAGCATTTT.

This sequence joins TRBV9 and TRBJ2-7, with TRBD2 matching over 8 bases. With 0 bases clipped from V and 4 bases from J, the junction kept 6 bases outside the gene matches. Germline V CDR1 and CDR2: SGDLS, YYNGEE. The CDR3 consists of 15 residues. CDR3 sequence reads: CASSVGVSGKYEQYF. CDR3 bases: TGTGCCAGCAGCGTAGGGGTTAGCGGGAAATACGAGCAGTACTTC. Using reference TRBV9 and TRBJ2-7 for the parts outside the CDR3, the full variable domain is DSGVTQTPKHLITATGQRVTLRCSPRSGDLSVYWYQQSLDQGLQFLIQYYNGEERAKGNILERFSAQQFPDLHSELNLSSLELGDSALYFCASSVGVSGKYEQYFGPGTRLTVT.

This clonotype came up a few times. The rearrangement uses TRBV27 and TRBJ2-5, with 9 nucleotides matching TRBD1. CDR1 MNHEY and CDR2 SMNVEV come from the germline V gene (reference sequence). Trimming at V came to 6 bases and at J to 4 bases, leaving 9 bases not matched to a gene. This CDR3 spans 15 amino acids. CDR3 sequence (DNA): TGTGCCAGCAGGCGAAGGGACAGGGTGGGAGAGACCCAGTACTTC. Translation gives CASRRRDRVGETQYF.

V gene TRBV10-3 combines with J gene TRBJ1-1; D remains unclear. CDR1 is ENHRY, CDR2 SYGVKD, per germline. With 3 bases removed from V and 7 bases from J, the gap between germline ends came to 6 bases. The CDR3 consists of 11 residues. In DNA, the CDR3 is TGTGCCATCAGTGACCAGATTGAAGCTTTCTTT. This sequence encodes CAISDQIEAFF.

With regard to this clonotype: The junction departs from the called germline gene at one end, perhaps through a read error. V gene TRBV6-5 combines with J gene TRBJ1-2; tentatively, D is TRBD1 (6 bases). Germline CDR1 is MNHEY and CDR2 is SVGAGI. The CDR3 is 12 residues long. CDR3 DNA sequence: TGTGCCTGCAGTTTAGGGGGGTATGGCTACACCTTC. This codes for CACSLGGYGYTF.

The chain links TRBV20-1 to TRBJ1-2; TRBD1 aligns across 7 bases. The CDR3 extends over 13 amino acids. Germline V gene lookup returns CDR1 DFQATT and CDR2 SNEGSKA (reference sequence). V shed 5 bases, J shed 8 bases, and the junction held 11 bases outside the gene matches. CDR3 coding DNA: TGCAGTGCTCAGGGGGGGGCCGGTGGCGGCTACACCTTC. It codes for CSAQGGAGGGYTF.

The rearrangement uses TRBV6-6 and TRBJ1-2; 8 nucleotides agree with TRBD1. The ends lost 6 bases at V and 6 bases at J; junction bases unmatched: 6. This CDR3 spans 13 amino acids. Per the germline V gene, CDR1 is MNHNY and CDR2 is SVGAGI (reference sequence). DNA of the CDR3: TGTGCCAGCAGACGAACGGACAGGGATGGCTACACCTTC. This translates into CASRRTDRDGYTF.

This chain connects TRBV6-6 to TRBJ1-1; 8 bases line up with TRBD1. Trimming took 6 bases from V and 4 from J; bases not matched to a gene: 7. The CDR3 covers 14 residues. Germline values: CDR1 MNHNY, CDR2 SVGAGI (reference sequence). The CDR3 sequence is CASRVTGDSTEAFF. DNA of the CDR3: TGTGCCAGCAGAGTGACAGGGGATAGCACTGAAGCTTTCTTT.

J is TRBJ1-4 and V is TRBV7-9, with D possibly being TRBD1 (6 bases). This CDR3 has 14 residues. V gave up 4 bases and J gave up 7 bases, with 13 bases separating them. Germline assignment: CDR1 SEHNR and CDR2 FQNEAQ (reference sequence). The DNA of the CDR3 is TGTGCCAGCAGCTACGGGGGCTCGGGTGAAAAACTGTTTTTT. Translating it yields CASSYGGSGEKLFF.

J is TRBJ1-2 and V is TRBV6-5; D possibly corresponds to TRBD1 (5 bases). Germline CDR1 reads MNHEY; CDR2 reads SVGAGI. The V gene lost 6 bases and the J gene lost 3 bases, with 14 bases spanning the gap. The CDR3 sequence is 14 residues long. CDR3 in DNA: TGTGCCAGCAGCCAGCGGGGGGGTGACTATGGCTACACCTTC. This sequence encodes CASSQRGGDYGYTF.

The genes are TRBV20-1 and TRBJ2-1, with D unclear. Trimming left V 0 bases short and J 10 bases short, with 7 bases between. The CDR3 length is 11 residues. From germline, CDR1 is DFQATT and CDR2 SNEGSKA (reference sequence). The CDR3: CSARDLREQFF. In DNA, the CDR3 is TGCAGTGCTAGAGATCTGAGGGAGCAGTTCTTC.

The chain employs TRBV20-1 and TRBJ2-1; D may be TRBD2 (6 bases). CDR3 length: 15 residues. CDR1 DFQATT and CDR2 SNEGSKA come from the germline V gene (reference sequence). V was shortened by 3 bases and J by 0 bases, with 12 bases between the two germline ends. The CDR3 DNA follows: TGCAGTGCTAGGGATCTAGCGAGCTCCTACAATGAGCAGTTCTTC. This codes for CSARDLASSYNEQFF.

The chain is built from TRBV27 and TRBJ2-5; 11 nucleotides agree with TRBD2. Germline V gene sequence: CDR1 MNHEY, CDR2 SMNVEV (reference sequence). With V trimmed by 8 bases and J by 11 bases, 10 bases remained unmatched. The CDR3 runs to 13 residues. The CDR3 here is CASRTSGYNEQYF. In DNA, the CDR3 is TGTGCCAGCCGGACTAGCGGGTACAATGAGCAGTACTTC.

The genes are TRBV7-9 and TRBJ2-7; D remains unclear. Germline V lookup: CDR1 SEHNR, CDR2 FQNEAQ (reference sequence). Trimming left V 4 bases short and J 1 base short, with 14 bases between. The CDR3 runs 15 residues. The CDR3 DNA is TGTGCCAGCAGCTCGGAGTCTCTAAATTCCTACGAGCAGTACTTC. Amino acid sequence: CASSSESLNSYEQYF.

The chain combines TRBV28 with TRBJ2-1; D is unresolved. Germline V CDR1 and CDR2: MDHEN, SYDVKM. This CDR3 contains 16 residues. V was clipped by 2 bases and J by 0 bases, with 11 bases between them. Here the CDR3 reads CASSLPGMTSYNEQFF. CDR3 in DNA: TGTGCCAGCAGTTTACCAGGCATGACCTCCTACAATGAGCAGTTCTTC.